Below, 14 T cell receptor beta chains from the same sample are listed, as sequenced in a study of cytomegalovirus exposure and HLA in healthy donors. Use of 60 Vbeta and 13 Jbeta primers characterized the PCR. Using immunoSEQ multiplex PCR, the repertoire was profiled, and TCRdb retains in-frame clones only, with some absent. The sample has about 160,000 clones; approximately 77% are singletons. The specimen was PBMCs. Receptor source: a female donor in good health and CMV-seronegative.

This chain uses TRBV30 with TRBJ2-7; maybe TRBD1 (6 bases). The germline CDR1 and CDR2 sequences are GTSNPN and SVGIG (reference sequence). The CDR3 extends over 13 amino acids. Trimming took 1 base from V and 2 from J, leaving 9 bases between them. The DNA of the CDR3 is TGTGCCTGGAGTGAGACAGGACCCTACGAGCAGTACTTC. Its translation is CAWSETGPYEQYF.

This chain links TRBV29-1 with TRBJ2-7, with 13 bases fitting TRBD2. Unmatched junction bases numbered 0, after V lost 4 bases and J lost 3 bases. The germline gives CDR1 SQVTM, CDR2 ANQGSEA. The CDR3 length is 13 residues. CDR3 sequence: CSVGTSGGYEQYF. CDR3 in DNA: TGCAGCGTTGGGACTAGCGGGGGCTACGAGCAGTACTTC.

To note about this clone: One end of the junction fails to match germline, which may point to a read error. This chain uses TRBV30 with TRBJ2-6, with D maybe TRBD1 (6 bases). This CDR3 has 16 amino acids. Germline V gene sequence: CDR1 GTSNPN, CDR2 SVGIG (reference sequence). CDR3 sequence reads: CAWVQGNPSGADVLTF. CDR3 nucleotide sequence: TGTGCCTGGGTACAGGGAAATCCCTCTGGGGCCGACGTCCTGACTTTC.

This clone was picked up one time. The rearrangement links TRBV7-8 to TRBJ2-2; D remains unclear. Germline V gives CDR1 SGHVS, CDR2 FQNEAQ. This CDR3 comprises 14 residues. V dropped 2 bases and J dropped 1 base, with 5 bases sitting between them. CDR3 sequence (DNA): TGTGCCAGCAGCTTAATAGAGAACACCGGGGAGCTGTTTTTT. The encoded protein is CASSLIENTGELFF.

CDR3 in amino acids: CASSLGFSSYEQYF. The CDR3 DNA reads TGTGCCAGCAGCTTAGGGTTCAGTTCCTACGAGCAGTACTTC. V usage is TRBV11-3 and J usage is TRBJ2-7, with D unresolved. V dropped 1 base and J dropped 1 base, with 8 bases sitting between them. The CDR3 covers 14 residues. Per germline, CDR1 SGHNT and CDR2 YENEEA.

The chain links TRBV27 to TRBJ2-1; possibly TRBD1 for D (6 bases). The CDR3 contains 15 residues. The germline V gene encodes CDR1 MNHEY and CDR2 SMNVEV (reference sequence). Trimming shortened V by 2 bases and J by 5 bases, and 13 bases separated the two germline ends. In DNA form, the CDR3 reads TGTGCCAGCAGTTTAATGGGGGCGGTAAACAATGAGCAGTTCTTC. Residues: CASSLMGAVNNEQFF.

To note about this clone: Other DNA sequences in the same sample also yield this CDR3. The chain uses TRBV5-1 and TRBJ1-4, with TRBD1 as a possible D gene (5 bases). Germline lookup yields CDR1 SGHRS and CDR2 YFSETQ. The CDR3 extends over 16 amino acids. With 2 bases removed from V and 1 base from J, the gap between germline ends came to 12 bases. CDR3 amino acids: CASSFYQGQTNEKLFF. The CDR3 DNA reads as TGCGCCAGCAGCTTTTACCAGGGCCAAACTAATGAAAAACTGTTTTTT. Based on the CDR3 plus reference TRBV5-1 and TRBJ1-4, the full variable domain is KAGVTQTPRYLIKTRGQQVTLSCSPISGHRSVSWYQQTPGQGLQFLFEYFSETQRNKGNFPGRFSGRQFSNSRSEMNVSTLELGDSALYLCASSFYQGQTNEKLFFGSGTQLSVL.

This clone appeared a single time. V is TRBV10-3 and J is TRBJ1-1; D not resolved. Germline CDR1 ENHRY, CDR2 SYGVKD. The germline V and J ends were trimmed by 8 bases and 2 bases, with 12 bases remaining between them. The CDR3 totals 13 residues. Here the CDR3 DNA reads TGTGCCATCTCTCACGAGGAAAACACTGAAGCTTTCTTT. This translates into CAISHEENTEAFF.

V gene TRBV27 combines with J gene TRBJ1-1; D not resolved. Germline CDR1 and CDR2: MNHEY and SMNVEV (reference sequence). This CDR3 has 15 amino acids. V was trimmed by 5 bases and J by 4 bases, leaving 17 bases between them. The CDR3 reads CASSRGWEDGTEAFF. DNA for the CDR3: TGTGCCAGCAGTCGTGGGTGGGAGGATGGCACTGAAGCTTTCTTT.

The CDR3 DNA reads TGTGCCAGCAGACCCCGGGGGGCCTTGGATACGCAGTATTTT. Residues: CASRPRGALDTQYF. The chain combines TRBV28 with TRBJ2-3, with D possibly matching TRBD2 (7 bases). Germline values: CDR1 MDHEN, CDR2 SYDVKM. Between the trimmed V and J ends, which lost 6 bases and 6 bases, there was a span of 16 bases. CDR3 size: 14 residues.

This clone was counted between two and nine times. The CDR3 sequence: CASSALYEQYF. The CDR3 nucleotides read TGTGCCAGCTCCGCGCTCTACGAGCAGTACTTC. J is TRBJ2-7 and V is TRBV28; D uncertain. Germline CDR1 and CDR2: MDHEN and SYDVKM. The CDR3 totals 11 residues. The V and J ends lost 8 bases and 3 bases respectively, with 8 bases between them.

V is TRBV6-6 and J is TRBJ1-2; TRBD1 might be the D (5 bases). Germline CDR1 reads MNHNY; CDR2 reads SVGAGI (reference sequence). V was pared by 6 bases and J by 3 bases, with 17 bases between. The CDR3 consists of 15 residues. The CDR3 DNA reads TGTGCCAGCAGCTACCCCGGAGGAGGGGACTATGGCTACACCTTC. It specifies CASSYPGGGDYGYTF.

This rearrangement joins TRBV7-2 to TRBJ2-7; D is undetermined. V was cut by 0 bases and J by 10 bases, with 10 bases left in between. From germline, CDR1 is SGHTA and CDR2 FQGNSA. CDR3 length: 12 amino acids. The CDR3 protein is CASSLAAGSQYF. CDR3 bases: TGTGCCAGCAGCTTAGCGGCCGGGTCTCAGTACTTC.

The V and J genes are TRBV6-5 and TRBJ2-3, with 9 bases aligning to TRBD2. The CDR3 runs to 15 residues. Germline-derived CDR1 and CDR2 are MNHEY and SVGAGI. V gave up 0 bases and J gave up 7 bases; unmatched junction bases: 5. The CDR3 loop is CASSYSRGGENTQYF. The CDR3 nucleotides are TGTGCCAGCAGTTACTCGCGGGGGGGCGAAAATACGCAGTATTTT.